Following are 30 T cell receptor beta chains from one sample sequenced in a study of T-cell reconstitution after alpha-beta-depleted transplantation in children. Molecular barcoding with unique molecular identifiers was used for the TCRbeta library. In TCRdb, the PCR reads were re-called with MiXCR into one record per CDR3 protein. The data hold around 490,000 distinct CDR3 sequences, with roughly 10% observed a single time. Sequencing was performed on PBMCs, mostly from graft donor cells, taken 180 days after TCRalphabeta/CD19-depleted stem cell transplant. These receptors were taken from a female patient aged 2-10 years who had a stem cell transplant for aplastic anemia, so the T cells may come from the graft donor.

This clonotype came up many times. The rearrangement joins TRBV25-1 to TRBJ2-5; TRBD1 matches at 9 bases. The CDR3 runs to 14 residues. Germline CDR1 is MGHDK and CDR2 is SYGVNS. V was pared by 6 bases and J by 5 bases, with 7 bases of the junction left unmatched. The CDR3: CASRDRGVRETQYF. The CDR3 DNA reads TGTGCCAGCAGGGACAGGGGCGTGAGGGAGACCCAGTACTTC.

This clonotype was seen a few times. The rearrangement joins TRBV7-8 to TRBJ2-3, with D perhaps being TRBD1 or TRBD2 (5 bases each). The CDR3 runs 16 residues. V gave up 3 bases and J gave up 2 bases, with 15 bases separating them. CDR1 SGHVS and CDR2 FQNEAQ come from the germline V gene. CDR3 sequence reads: CASSLFGALDTDTQYF. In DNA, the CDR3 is TGTGCCAGCAGCTTGTTCGGGGCTCTCGACACAGATACGCAGTATTTT.

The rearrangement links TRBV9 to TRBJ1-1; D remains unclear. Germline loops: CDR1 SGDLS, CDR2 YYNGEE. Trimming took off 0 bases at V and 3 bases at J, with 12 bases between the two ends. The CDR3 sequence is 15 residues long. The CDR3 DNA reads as TGTGCCAGCAGCGTAGGCTCCAGGTACTACACTGAAGCTTTCTTT. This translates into CASSVGSRYYTEAFF.

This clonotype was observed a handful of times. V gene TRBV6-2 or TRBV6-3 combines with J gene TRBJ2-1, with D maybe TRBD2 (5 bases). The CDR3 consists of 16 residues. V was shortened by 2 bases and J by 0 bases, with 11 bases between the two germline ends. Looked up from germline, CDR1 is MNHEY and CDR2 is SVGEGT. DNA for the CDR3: TGTGCCAGCAGTTACCGTGAGCGGAGCTCCTACAATGAGCAGTTCTTC. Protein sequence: CASSYRERSSYNEQFF.

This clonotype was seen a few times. CDR3 DNA sequence: TGTGCCAGCAGTTACGGGTCAGTGGGCAATCAGCCCCAGCATTTT. This encodes CASSYGSVGNQPQHF. The chain uses TRBV6-2 or TRBV6-3 and TRBJ1-5; D remains ambiguous. The germline CDR1 and CDR2 sequences are MNHEY and SVGEGT. V was trimmed by 2 bases and J by 2 bases, leaving 10 bases between them. The CDR3 length is 15 residues.

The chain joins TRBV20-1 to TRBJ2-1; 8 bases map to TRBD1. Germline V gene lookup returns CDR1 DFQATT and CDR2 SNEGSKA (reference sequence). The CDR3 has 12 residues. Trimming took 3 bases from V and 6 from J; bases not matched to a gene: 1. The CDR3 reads CSARDRVNEQFF. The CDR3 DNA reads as TGCAGTGCTAGGGACAGGGTCAATGAGCAGTTCTTC.

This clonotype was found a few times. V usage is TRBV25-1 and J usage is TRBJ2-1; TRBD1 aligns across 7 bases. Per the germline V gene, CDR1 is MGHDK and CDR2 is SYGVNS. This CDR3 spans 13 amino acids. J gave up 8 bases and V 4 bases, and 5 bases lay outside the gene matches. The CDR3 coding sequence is TGTGCCAGCAGTGCACAGGGGTGGGATGAGCAGTTCTTC. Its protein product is CASSAQGWDEQFF.

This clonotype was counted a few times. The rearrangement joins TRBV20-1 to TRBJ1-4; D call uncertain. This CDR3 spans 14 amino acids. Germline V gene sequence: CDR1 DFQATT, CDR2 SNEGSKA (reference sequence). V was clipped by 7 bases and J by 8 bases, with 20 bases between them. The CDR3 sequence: CSVRPSGLEEKLFF. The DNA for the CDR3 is TGCAGTGTCCGACCCTCGGGATTGGAGGAAAAACTGTTTTTT.

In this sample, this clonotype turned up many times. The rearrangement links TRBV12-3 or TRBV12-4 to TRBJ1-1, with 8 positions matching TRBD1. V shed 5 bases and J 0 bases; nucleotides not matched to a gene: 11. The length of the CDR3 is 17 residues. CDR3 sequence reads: CASSRETGAKMNTEAFF. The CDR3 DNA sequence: TGTGCCAGCAGTCGAGAGACAGGGGCCAAGATGAACACTGAAGCTTTCTTT.

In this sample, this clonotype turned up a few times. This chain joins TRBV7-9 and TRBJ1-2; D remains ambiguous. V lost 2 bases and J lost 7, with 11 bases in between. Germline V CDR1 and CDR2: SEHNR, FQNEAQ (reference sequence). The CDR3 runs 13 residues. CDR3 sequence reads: CASSLPGLGGYTF. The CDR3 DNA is TGTGCCAGCAGCTTACCGGGCCTCGGTGGCTACACCTTC.

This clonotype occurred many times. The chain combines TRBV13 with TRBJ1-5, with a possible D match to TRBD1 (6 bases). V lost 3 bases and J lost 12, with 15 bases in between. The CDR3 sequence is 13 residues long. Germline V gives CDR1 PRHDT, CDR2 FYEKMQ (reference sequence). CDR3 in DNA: TGTGCCAGCAGCTTTCATGGGGGCCGTCTCCAGCATTTT. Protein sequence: CASSFHGGRLQHF.

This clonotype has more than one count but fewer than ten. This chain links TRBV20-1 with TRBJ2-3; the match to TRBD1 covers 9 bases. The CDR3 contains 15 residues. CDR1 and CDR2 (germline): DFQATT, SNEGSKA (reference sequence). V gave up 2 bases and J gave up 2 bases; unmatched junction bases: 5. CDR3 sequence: CSARPGTGLTDTQYF. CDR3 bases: TGCAGTGCTAGACCCGGGACAGGGCTCACAGATACGCAGTATTTT.

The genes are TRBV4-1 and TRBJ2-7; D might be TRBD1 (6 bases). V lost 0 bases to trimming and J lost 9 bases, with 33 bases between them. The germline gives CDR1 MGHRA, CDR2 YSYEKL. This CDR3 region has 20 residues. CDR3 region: CASSQEIDRCTIRAGVGQYV. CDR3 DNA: TGCGCCAGCAGCCAAGAAATCGACAGGTGCACCATCCGCGCTGGGGTTGGGCAGTACGTC.

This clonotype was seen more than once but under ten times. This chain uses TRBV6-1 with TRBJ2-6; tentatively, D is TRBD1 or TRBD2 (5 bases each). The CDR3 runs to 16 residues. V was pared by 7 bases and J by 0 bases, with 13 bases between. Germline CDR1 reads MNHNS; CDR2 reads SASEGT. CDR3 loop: CASTRGESSGANVLTF. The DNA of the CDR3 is TGTGCCAGCACCAGAGGGGAAAGCTCTGGGGCCAACGTCCTGACTTTC.

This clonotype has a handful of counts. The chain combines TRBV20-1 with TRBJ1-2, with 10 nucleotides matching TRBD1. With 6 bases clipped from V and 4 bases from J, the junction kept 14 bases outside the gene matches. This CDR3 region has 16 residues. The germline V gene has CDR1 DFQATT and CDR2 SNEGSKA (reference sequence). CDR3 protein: CSAPRDDRGPFYGYTF. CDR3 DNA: TGCAGTGCCCCTAGGGACGACAGGGGGCCTTTCTATGGCTACACCTTC.

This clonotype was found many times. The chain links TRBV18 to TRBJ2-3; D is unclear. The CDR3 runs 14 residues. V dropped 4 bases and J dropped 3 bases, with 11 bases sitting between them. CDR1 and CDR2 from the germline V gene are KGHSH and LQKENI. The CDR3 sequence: CASSLSGQTDTQYF. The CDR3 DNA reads TGTGCCAGCTCACTATCGGGCCAGACAGATACGCAGTATTTT.

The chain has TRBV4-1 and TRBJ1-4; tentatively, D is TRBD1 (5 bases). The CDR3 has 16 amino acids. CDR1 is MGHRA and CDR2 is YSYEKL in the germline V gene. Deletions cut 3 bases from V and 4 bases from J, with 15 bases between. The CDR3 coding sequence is TGCGCCAGCAGCCAGGAGGTGGGACTGCTTAATGAAAAACTGTTTTTT. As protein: CASSQEVGLLNEKLFF.

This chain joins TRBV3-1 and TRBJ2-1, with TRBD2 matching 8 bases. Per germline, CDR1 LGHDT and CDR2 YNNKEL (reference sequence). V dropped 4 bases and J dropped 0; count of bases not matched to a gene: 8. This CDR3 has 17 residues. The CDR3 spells CASSPFPGGSSYNEQFF. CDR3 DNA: TGTGCCAGCAGCCCTTTTCCGGGAGGGAGCTCCTACAATGAGCAGTTCTTC.

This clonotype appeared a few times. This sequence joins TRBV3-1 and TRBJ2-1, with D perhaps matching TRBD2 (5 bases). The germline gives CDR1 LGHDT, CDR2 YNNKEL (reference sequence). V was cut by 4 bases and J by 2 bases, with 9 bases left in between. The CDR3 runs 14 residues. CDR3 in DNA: TGTGCCAGCAGCCTCCGGGAACCCTACAATGAGCAGTTCTTC. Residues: CASSLREPYNEQFF.

This CDR3 reads CASSQVYDGAEQYF. Written as DNA, the CDR3 is TGCGCCAGCAGCCAAGTATATGACGGGGCCGAGCAGTACTTC. This chain links TRBV5-1 with TRBJ2-7, with D perhaps matching TRBD1 or TRBD2 (5 bases each). CDR1 is SGHRS and CDR2 is YFSETQ in the germline V gene. Trimming stripped 4 bases from V and 6 bases from J, with 17 bases between. This CDR3 has 14 residues.

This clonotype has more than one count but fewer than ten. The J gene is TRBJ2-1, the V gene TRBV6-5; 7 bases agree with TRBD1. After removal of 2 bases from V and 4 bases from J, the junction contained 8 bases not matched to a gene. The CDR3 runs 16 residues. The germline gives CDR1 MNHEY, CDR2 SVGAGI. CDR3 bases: TGTGCCAGCAGTTACCAGCAGGACAGGCGTTACAATGAGCAGTTCTTC. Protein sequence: CASSYQQDRRYNEQFF.

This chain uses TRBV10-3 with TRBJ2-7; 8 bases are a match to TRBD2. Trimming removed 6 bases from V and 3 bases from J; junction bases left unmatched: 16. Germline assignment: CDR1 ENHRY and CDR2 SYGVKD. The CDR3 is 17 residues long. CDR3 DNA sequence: TGTGCCATCAGCCGACTTGAGCGGGAGTTTGCTCACTACGAGCAGTACTTC. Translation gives CAISRLEREFAHYEQYF.

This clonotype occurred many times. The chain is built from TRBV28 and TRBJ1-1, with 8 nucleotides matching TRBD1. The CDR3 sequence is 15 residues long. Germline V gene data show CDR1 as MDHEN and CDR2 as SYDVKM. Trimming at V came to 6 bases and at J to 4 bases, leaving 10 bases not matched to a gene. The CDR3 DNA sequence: TGTGCCAGCAGCCCACCTGACAGGGGTGGCACTGAAGCTTTCTTT. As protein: CASSPPDRGGTEAFF.

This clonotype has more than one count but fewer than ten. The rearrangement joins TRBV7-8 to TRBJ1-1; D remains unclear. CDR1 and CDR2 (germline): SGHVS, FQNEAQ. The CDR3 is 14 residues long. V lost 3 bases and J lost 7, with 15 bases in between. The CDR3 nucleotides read TGTGCCAGCAGCTTGTCCCGTGGACGAGTTGAAGCTTTCTTT. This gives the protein CASSLSRGRVEAFF.

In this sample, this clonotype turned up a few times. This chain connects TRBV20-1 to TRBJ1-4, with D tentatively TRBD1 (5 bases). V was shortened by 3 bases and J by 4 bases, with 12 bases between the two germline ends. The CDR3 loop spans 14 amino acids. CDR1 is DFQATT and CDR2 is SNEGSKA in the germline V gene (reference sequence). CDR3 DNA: TGCAGTGCTAGTCAAGGGGCGGTTAATGAAAAACTGTTTTTT. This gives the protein CSASQGAVNEKLFF.

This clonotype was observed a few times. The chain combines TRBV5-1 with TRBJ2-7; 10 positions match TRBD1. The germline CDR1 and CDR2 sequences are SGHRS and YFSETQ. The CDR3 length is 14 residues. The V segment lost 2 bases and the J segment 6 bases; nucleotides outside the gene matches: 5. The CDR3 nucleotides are TGCGCCAGCAGCTTTAGTGGGACAGGGGTCGAGCAGTACTTC. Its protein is CASSFSGTGVEQYF.

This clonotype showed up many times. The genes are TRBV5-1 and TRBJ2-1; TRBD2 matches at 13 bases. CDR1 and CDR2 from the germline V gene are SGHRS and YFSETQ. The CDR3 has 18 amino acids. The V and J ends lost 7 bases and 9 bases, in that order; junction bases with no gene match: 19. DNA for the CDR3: TGCGCCAGCCTTTCTGCCCCACTAGCGGGAGGGCCTGAGGGTGAGCAGTTCTTC. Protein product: CASLSAPLAGGPEGEQFF. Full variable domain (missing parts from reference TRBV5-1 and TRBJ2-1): KAGVTQTPRYLIKTRGQQVTLSCSPISGHRSVSWYQQTPGQGLQFLFEYFSETQRNKGNFPGRFSGRQFSNSRSEMNVSTLELGDSALYLCASLSAPLAGGPEGEQFFGPGTRLTVL.

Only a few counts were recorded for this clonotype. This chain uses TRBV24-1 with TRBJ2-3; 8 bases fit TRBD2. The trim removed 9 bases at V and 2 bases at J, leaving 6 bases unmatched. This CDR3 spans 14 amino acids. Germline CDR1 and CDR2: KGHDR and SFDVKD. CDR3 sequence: CATSRGGVTDTQYF. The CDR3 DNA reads TGTGCCACCTCCCGGGGGGGCGTCACAGATACGCAGTATTTT.

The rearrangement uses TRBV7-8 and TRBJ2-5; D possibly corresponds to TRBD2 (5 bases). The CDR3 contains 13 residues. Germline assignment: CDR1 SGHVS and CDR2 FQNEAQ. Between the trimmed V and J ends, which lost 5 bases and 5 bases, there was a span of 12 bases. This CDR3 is CASSRGIYETQYF. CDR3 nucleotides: TGTGCCAGCAGCCGGGGAATTTACGAGACCCAGTACTTC.

CDR3 amino acids: CASSLQATGSGYTF. For the CDR3, the DNA is TGCGCCAGCAGCTTGCAGGCGACAGGGAGTGGCTACACCTTC. V is TRBV5-1 and J is TRBJ1-2, with 7 bases matching TRBD1. J was trimmed by 7 bases and V by 1 base; bases with no gene match: 7. Germline CDR1 and CDR2: SGHRS and YFSETQ. This CDR3 has 14 amino acids. The full variable domain, completed using reference TRBV5-1 and TRBJ1-2, is KAGVTQTPRYLIKTRGQQVTLSCSPISGHRSVSWYQQTPGQGLQFLFEYFSETQRNKGNFPGRFSGRQFSNSRSEMNVSTLELGDSALYLCASSLQATGSGYTFGSGTRLTVV.